Detailed here is one T cell receptor (beta chain). Its specific antigen is unknown. Per-base qualities were not stored, and no clone one base away is much larger. Via the germline V gene, CDR1 is ENHRY and CDR2 SYGVKD. V is cut by 8 bases and J by 4 bases, and the space between the germline ends is 14 bases. The CDR3 contains 13 residues, cysteine and phenylalanine counted. Only CDR3 DNA remains: 39 bases, in frame from the first base. The data are from a study of CD8+CD57+ T cells in acquired aplastic anemia (dated by TCRdb to 2016 to 2019). Concerning the study at large: DNA extracted from sorted CD4+ and CD8+ cells had a mean of around 3 ug, with a range of 0.2 to 27.4 ug. Mean read counts for healthy donor samples were around 10 million for CD4+ cells and 11 million to 14 million for CD8+ cells. Paper-wide results and their limitations: No significant difference in CD8+ Simpson's diversity was found between patients and healthy controls (P=0.060). Around 30 CD8+ CDR3 sequences were shared between patients and controls but appeared highly expressed in patients and within their immunodominant clones.

Profiling of TCR beta VDJ combinations and CDR3 sequences used genomic DNA as the template. An Illumina HiSeq 2000 was the platform used for TCR repertoire sequencing. The source study handled its data this way. Repertoires were assessed using TRBV/TRBJ rearrangement plots, CDR3 size and DJ length profiles, and Simpson's diversity index. The most abundant DNA sequence in the deep sequencing data was taken as the immunodominant clone. CDR3 amino acid sequences were checked for sharing across subjects and were also compared against the VDJdb database and published repertoires. TCRdb ran its own pipeline on the public reads, namely fastp trimming at Q25 and MiXCR clone calling, and kept in-frame beta chains. CDR3 protein sequences are deduplicated, and each keeps its most common genes and DNA. It is TCRdb's table, rather than the study itself, that gives the V and J calls and clone size. This sample gives around 130,000 distinct CDR3 sequences in total; 40% to 60% of them show up just once. 2.5% to 3% of the sample is taken by the ten largest.

TCR repertoires of sorted CD4+ and CD8+ blood T cells from severe aplastic anemia patients and healthy subjects were deep-sequenced in the study. Ficoll-Paque density gradient centrifugation was used to isolate peripheral blood mononuclear cells. Before DNA extraction, CD4+ and CD8+ T cells were sorted with FACS or magnetic beads. This TCR came from a human donor in good health, serving as a control. The rearrangement joined TRBV10-3 to TRBJ1-1, and possibly TRBD1, on 6 matching bases. The sequenced material came from sorted CD4+, CD8+, or CD8+CD57+ T cells (not recorded which) from PBMCs. The DNA sequence is TGTGCCATCGGGGGCCGGGGTCGCACTGAAGCTTTCTTT. This yields the protein CAIGGRGRTEAFF.